This T cell receptor (beta chain) originates from a study of PD-1 blockade in mismatch repair-deficient tumors. TCR sequencing covered a few patients who responded to pembrolizumab. Trimming took 3 bases from V and 3 from J, leaving 9 bases between them. The CDR3 has 13 residues. Germline CDR1 reads MNHEY; CDR2 reads SMNVEV (reference sequence). Profiled with immunoSEQ multiplex PCR; TCRdb holds only in-frame clones, not every one. The sample shows fewer than 100,000 clones, about 85% of them seen only once. This chain links TRBV27 with TRBJ2-7; D not certain. This material consisted of peripheral blood, taken 12 weeks after starting pembrolizumab. The TCR was taken from an adult with mismatch repair-deficient cancer. CDR3 DNA sequence: TGTGCCAGCAGTTTTAAGGCTCACTACGAGCAGTACTTC. Amino acids: CASSFKAHYEQYF.